A selection of T cell receptor beta chains follows, all from one sample in a study of T-cell memory formation after mild COVID-19. TCRdb recomputed calls from the 5' RACE reads with MiXCR, one row per CDR3 protein. The sample lists hundreds of thousands of distinct CDR3 sequences; about 22% were seen once. The sequencing sample was made of PBMCs or a T cell subset sorted from them (not recorded which). The origin of the receptors is an adult woman who had mild COVID-19 (a few samples of this study predate the infection). Cell type and time point are not known. Each CDR3 is given with its conserved first and last residue. The D gene is left open where the match is weak. Some rows have no size entry. The others give once, few or many, or a class for an expanded clone.

d_gene	v_gene	abundance	j_gene	len	CDR3aa	CDR3nt
-	TRBV27	-	TRBJ1-5	16	CASSLQFALSNQPQHF	TGTGCCAGCAGTTTGCAGTTCGCGCTCAGCAATCAGCCCCAGCATTTT
-	TRBV20-1	-	TRBJ2-1	13	CSAGASETKEQFF	TGCAGTGCGGGTGCTAGCGAGACTAAGGAGCAGTTCTTC
-	TRBV29-1	-	TRBJ1-3	13	CSVSSSNGNTIYF	TGCAGCGTTAGTTCCAGTAATGGAAACACCATATATTTT
-	TRBV12-3/TRBV12-4	few	TRBJ2-7	13	CASSLVWSHEQYF	TGTGCCAGCAGTTTAGTTTGGTCCCACGAGCAGTACTTC
TRBD1	TRBV18	few	TRBJ2-1	13	CASSPGTEFLQFF	TGTGCCAGCTCACCGGGGACAGAATTTCTGCAGTTCTTC
-	TRBV12-3/TRBV12-4	-	TRBJ1-1	14	CASTRRASNTEAFF	TGTGCCAGCACCCGGCGGGCATCGAACACTGAAGCTTTCTTT
-	TRBV5-6	few	TRBJ1-3	17	CASSLTQGGLSGNTIYF	TGTGCCAGCAGCTTGACCCAAGGGGGGCTCTCTGGAAACACCATATATTTT
-	TRBV6-5	few	TRBJ1-1	14	CASRPDQVVTEAFF	TGTGCCAGCAGACCAGACCAGGTGGTCACTGAAGCTTTCTTT
-	TRBV5-1	few	TRBJ2-1	16	CASSSAGGGRFNEQFF	TGCGCCAGCAGCTCCGCCGGAGGGGGTAGGTTCAATGAGCAGTTCTTC
-	TRBV20-1	-	TRBJ1-5	14	CSASPGNSNQPQHF	TGCAGTGCTAGCCCGGGGAATTCCAATCAGCCCCAGCATTTT
-	TRBV11-2	-	TRBJ1-1	15	CASSFAQAGNTEAFF	TGTGCCAGCAGCTTCGCCCAGGCTGGGAACACTGAAGCTTTCTTT
TRBD2	TRBV24-1	-	TRBJ2-3	16	CATSDWDYRGADTQYF	TGTGCCACCAGTGACTGGGACTATCGAGGAGCAGATACGCAGTATTTT
-	TRBV6-1	few	TRBJ2-2	15	CASSDYTTNTGELFF	TGTGCCAGCAGTGACTACACAACGAACACCGGGGAGCTGTTTTTT
-	TRBV24-1	-	TRBJ1-5	15	CATSDPGGGNQPQHF	TGTGCCACCAGTGACCCGGGCGGGGGAAATCAGCCCCAGCATTTT
-	TRBV6-1	few	TRBJ2-2	15	CASSREGAYTGELFF	TGTGCCAGCAGCCGGGAGGGGGCATACACCGGGGAGCTGTTTTTT
-	TRBV11-3	-	TRBJ2-3	18	CASSLGGRGGPWADTQYF	TGTGCCAGCAGCTTAGGTGGACGGGGCGGGCCCTGGGCAGATACGCAGTATTTT
-	TRBV12-3/TRBV12-4	-	TRBJ2-1	12	CASSLPDNEQFF	TGTGCCAGCAGTTTACCCGACAATGAGCAGTTCTTC
-	TRBV20-1	-	TRBJ2-1	15	CSARPRASSYNEQFF	TGCAGTGCTAGACCGCGGGCGAGCTCCTACAATGAGCAGTTCTTC
-	TRBV6-4	many	TRBJ2-1	15	CASSDSADSINEQFF	TGTGCCAGCAGTGACTCGGCCGACAGTATCAATGAGCAGTTCTTC
-	TRBV9	-	TRBJ1-1	17	CASSVGGGGGLNTEAFF	TGTGCCAGCAGCGTAGGAGGGGGAGGGGGGCTGAACACTGAAGCTTTCTTT
-	TRBV10-3	-	TRBJ1-5	15	CAISEGKMQNQPQHF	TGTGCCATCAGTGAGGGGAAGATGCAAAATCAGCCCCAGCATTTT
TRBD1	TRBV20-1	-	TRBJ1-1	12	CRYRGAFGEAFF	TGCAGATACAGGGGGGCCTTTGGTGAAGCTTTCTTT
-	TRBV19	-	TRBJ1-5	16	CASSLRGRVSDQPQHF	TGTGCCAGTAGCCTTCGGGGCAGGGTGAGCGATCAGCCCCAGCATTTT
TRBD1	TRBV7-2	many	TRBJ1-2	14	CASSPRGQQRGYTF	TGTGCCAGCAGCCCTAGGGGACAGCAGCGTGGCTACACCTTC
-	TRBV4-3	few	TRBJ2-1	12	CASSRPGNEQFF	TGCGCCAGCAGCCGGCCCGGGAATGAGCAGTTCTTC
-	TRBV15	-	TRBJ2-5	17	CATSRDGGQGMFETQYF	TGTGCCACCAGCAGAGATGGAGGTCAGGGGATGTTCGAGACCCAGTACTTC
TRBD2	TRBV4-3	-	TRBJ2-3	17	CASSQDLASGSTDTQYF	TGCGCCAGCAGCCAAGATCTGGCTAGCGGTAGCACAGATACGCAGTATTTT
-	TRBV15	few	TRBJ2-7	14	CATSRDLGPYEQYF	TGTGCCACCAGCAGAGATCTGGGCCCCTACGAGCAGTACTTC
-	TRBV5-1	-	TRBJ2-5	14	CASSLEGRRETQYF	TGCGCCAGCAGCTTGGAGGGCAGGAGAGAGACCCAGTACTTC
-	TRBV21-1	few	TRBJ2-2	19	CASSRTKEGQATNTGELFF	TGTGCCAGCAGCAGGACTAAAGAGGGGCAGGCGACGAACACCGGGGAGCTGTTTTTT
-	TRBV6-1	few	TRBJ1-5	15	CASSELGGGNQPQHF	TGTGCCAGCAGTGAACTGGGCGGTGGCAATCAGCCCCAGCATTTT
-	TRBV4-3	-	TRBJ1-4	15	CASSQDPAPNEKLFF	TGCGCCAGCAGCCAAGATCCGGCCCCAAATGAAAAACTGTTTTTT
-	TRBV18	few	TRBJ2-6	17	CASPKGGNTSGANVLTF	TGTGCCAGCCCGAAAGGGGGGAATACCTCTGGGGCCAACGTCCTGACTTTC
-	TRBV12-3/TRBV12-4	-	TRBJ1-1	14	CASSSGVVNTEAFF	TGTGCCAGCAGTTCGGGGGTGGTGAACACTGAAGCTTTCTTT
TRBD2	TRBV13	-	TRBJ2-7	15	CASSLVSSGSHEQYF	TGTGCCAGCAGCTTAGTGTCTAGCGGGAGCCACGAGCAGTACTTC
-	TRBV5-1	-	TRBJ1-4	18	CASSFSGRALATNEKLFF	TGCGCCAGCAGCTTCTCGGGCAGGGCGCTTGCAACTAATGAAAAACTGTTTTTT
TRBD1	TRBV20-1	-	TRBJ1-3	16	CSARAVRQGRGNTIYF	TGCAGTGCTAGAGCCGTCCGACAGGGCCGAGGAAACACCATATATTTT
TRBD1	TRBV3-1	-	TRBJ1-1	12	CASSQGSDRAFF	TGTGCCAGCAGCCAAGGTTCGGACAGGGCTTTCTTT
-	TRBV20-1	-	TRBJ1-5	15	CSAGGASYSNQPQHF	TGCAGTGCTGGGGGGGCATCGTATAGCAATCAGCCCCAGCATTTT
-	TRBV3-1	-	TRBJ2-5	17	CASSQDPPNRDGETQYF	TGTGCCAGCAGCCAAGATCCCCCCAACCGGGACGGGGAGACCCAGTACTTC
-	TRBV5-6	-	TRBJ2-5	13	CASTGVGQETQYF	TGTGCCAGCACCGGGGTGGGCCAAGAGACCCAGTACTTC
TRBD1	TRBV3-1	once	TRBJ1-3	15	CASSQTGGIGNTIYF	TGTGCCAGCAGCCAGACAGGGGGAATTGGAAACACCATATATTTT
-	TRBV12-3/TRBV12-4	few	TRBJ1-2	15	CASSPFGGQPYGYTF	TGTGCCAGCAGTCCATTTGGGGGGCAGCCATATGGCTACACCTTC
-	TRBV2	once	TRBJ1-1	14	CASSEWQANTEAFF	TGTGCCAGCAGTGAGTGGCAGGCGAACACTGAAGCTTTCTTT
-	TRBV29-1	many	TRBJ2-2	14	CSCRPGANTGELFF	TGCAGCTGCCGCCCAGGGGCGAACACCGGGGAGCTGTTTTTT
-	TRBV5-1	few	TRBJ1-2	16	CASSSAGGADGFPYTF	TGCGCCAGCAGCTCGGCGGGAGGCGCGGATGGTTTTCCCTACACCTTC
TRBD2	TRBV6-2/TRBV6-3	-	TRBJ2-4	15	CASSSPSGSQNIQYF	TGTGCCAGCAGTTCCCCCAGCGGGAGTCAAAACATTCAGTACTTC
-	TRBV4-1	many	TRBJ2-5	13	CASSRSGVETQYF	TGCGCCAGCAGCCGTTCAGGGGTGGAGACCCAGTACTTC
-	TRBV12-3/TRBV12-4	few	TRBJ1-2	13	CASSPPMIDGYTF	TGTGCCAGCAGCCCCCCCATGATCGACGGCTACACCTTC
TRBD2	TRBV20-1	-	TRBJ2-3	14	CSASGRASTDTQYF	TGCAGTGCTAGCGGGAGGGCTAGCACAGATACGCAGTATTTT